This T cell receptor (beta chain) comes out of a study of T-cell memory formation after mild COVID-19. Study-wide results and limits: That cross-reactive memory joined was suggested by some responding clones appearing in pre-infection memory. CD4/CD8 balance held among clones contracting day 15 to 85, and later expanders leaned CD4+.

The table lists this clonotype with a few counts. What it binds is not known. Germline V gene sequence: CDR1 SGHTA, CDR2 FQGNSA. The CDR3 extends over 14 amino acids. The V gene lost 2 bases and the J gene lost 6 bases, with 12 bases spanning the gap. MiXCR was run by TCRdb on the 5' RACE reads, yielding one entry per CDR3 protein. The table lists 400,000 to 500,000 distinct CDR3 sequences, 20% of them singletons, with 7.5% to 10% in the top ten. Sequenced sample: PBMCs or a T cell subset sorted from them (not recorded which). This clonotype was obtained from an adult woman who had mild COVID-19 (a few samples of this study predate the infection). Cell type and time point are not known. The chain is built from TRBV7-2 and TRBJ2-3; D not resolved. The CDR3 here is CASSLIGIGDTQYF. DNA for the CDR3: TGTGCCAGCAGCTTAATTGGGATCGGGGATACGCAGTATTTT.